This T cell receptor (beta chain) was recorded in a study of T cell changes during pregnancy in multiple sclerosis (dated by TCRdb to 2018 to 2020). As for the study more broadly: The study looked at changes in the T cell repertoire across pregnancy in women with multiple sclerosis.

The protocol used for the library was the immunoSEQ multiplex PCR assay. TCRdb limited this immuneACCESS table to in-frame rearrangements with V and J called. A share of clones is missing; checked studies link under half to unresolved V genes, and the rest is unexplained. In this sample the table shows roughly 54,000 clones, around 93% of which occur a single time. The ten largest account for about 0.6% of the sample. Worth noting for this clone: This receptor's antigen is unknown. Qualities for individual bases were not recorded, and no much larger clone is one base off.

Sequencing used CD4+ T cells from peripheral blood mononuclear cells, obtained after pregnancy. The receptor comes from a female donor with multiple sclerosis, enrolled in a pregnancy study.

The CDR3 reads CASSEWGQGAEKLFF. The sequenced DNA: TGTGCCAGCAGTGAATGGGGACAGGGGGCTGAAAAACTGTTTTTT. The chain is made from TRBV25-1 and TRBJ1-4; 12 central nucleotides agree with TRBD1. Taken from cysteine to phenylalanine, the CDR3 has 15 residues. CDR3 DNA is the only sequence kept; it has 45 bases, read in frame from the first base. The CDR1 and CDR2 encoded by the germline V gene are MGHDK and SYGVNS. V is pruned by 1 base and J by 7 bases, leaving 1 base of the junction without a gene match.